This T cell receptor beta chain was documented in a study of Tregs in tolerant kidney transplant recipients. Losses at the gene ends were 7 bases for V and 7 bases for J; bases not matched to a gene: 6. CDR3 size: 13 residues. Germline CDR1 MDHEN, CDR2 SYDVKM. Sequencing was performed with immunoSEQ multiplex PCR; in TCRdb, only in-frame clones are kept and a portion is missing. The data show about 15,000 clones, with about 82% seen just once and 1.5% to 2% held by the top ten. Source: Tregs from blood, taken before the transplant. The chain joins TRBV28 to TRBJ1-2, with 10 bases identical to TRBD1. The source is a human donor who received a combined kidney and bone marrow transplant. The CDR3 reads CASIATGGSGYTF. DNA for the CDR3: TGTGCCAGCATTGCGACAGGGGGCAGTGGCTACACCTTC.